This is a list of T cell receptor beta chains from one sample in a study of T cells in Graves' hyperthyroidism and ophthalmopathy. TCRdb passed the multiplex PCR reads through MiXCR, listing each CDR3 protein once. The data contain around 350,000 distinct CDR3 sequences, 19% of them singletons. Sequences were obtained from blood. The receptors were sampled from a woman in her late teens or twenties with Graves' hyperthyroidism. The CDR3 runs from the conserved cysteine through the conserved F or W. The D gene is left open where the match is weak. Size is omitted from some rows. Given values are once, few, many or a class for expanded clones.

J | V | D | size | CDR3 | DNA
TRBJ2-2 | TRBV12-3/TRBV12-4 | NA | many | CASSLRGRAGELFF | TGTGCCAGCAGTTTAAGGGGACGGGCCGGGGAGCTGTTTTTT
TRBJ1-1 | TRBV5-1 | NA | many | CASSLSPGQGGTEAFF | TGCGCCAGCAGCTTGTCTCCCGGGCAGGGCGGCACTGAAGCTTTCTTT
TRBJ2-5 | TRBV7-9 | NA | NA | CASSSDGIWRETQYF | TGTGCCAGCAGCTCCGACGGGATATGGAGAGAGACCCAGTACTTC
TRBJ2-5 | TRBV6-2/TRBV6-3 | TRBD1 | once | CASSGQVQETQYF | TGTGCCAGCAGTGGACAGGTTCAAGAGACCCAGTACTTC
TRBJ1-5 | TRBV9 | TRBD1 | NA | CASSATGIGQPQHF | TGTGCCAGCAGCGCGACAGGGATCGGTCAGCCCCAGCATTTT
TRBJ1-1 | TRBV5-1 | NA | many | CASRSELSSTEAFF | TGCGCCAGCAGGAGTGAGCTTTCGAGCACTGAAGCTTTCTTT
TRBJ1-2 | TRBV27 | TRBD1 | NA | CASSRRGQGTSYTF | TGTGCCAGCAGTCGACGGGGACAGGGAACCAGCTACACCTTC
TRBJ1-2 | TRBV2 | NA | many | CASRGGVGYTF | TGTGCCAGCAGGGGGGGGGTCGGCTACACCTTC
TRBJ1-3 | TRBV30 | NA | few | CAWSVQFRTENTIYF | TGTGCCTGGAGTGTACAGTTTAGGACAGAGAACACCATATATTTT
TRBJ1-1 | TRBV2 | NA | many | CASSVSAGPEAFF | TGTGCCAGCAGTGTCAGTGCAGGGCCTGAAGCTTTCTTT
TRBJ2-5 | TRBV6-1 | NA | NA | CASRRLGQETQYF | TGTGCCAGCAGAAGACTAGGGCAAGAGACCCAGTACTTC
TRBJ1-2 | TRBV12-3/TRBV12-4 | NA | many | CASGLGQNYGYTF | TGTGCCAGTGGGCTCGGGCAGAACTATGGCTACACCTTC
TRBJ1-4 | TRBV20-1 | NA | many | CSATGLGDATNEKLFF | TGCAGTGCCACAGGTTTAGGAGATGCAACTAATGAAAAACTGTTTTTT
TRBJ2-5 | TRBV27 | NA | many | CASRGPETQYF | TGTGCCAGCAGGGGGCCGGAGACCCAGTACTTC
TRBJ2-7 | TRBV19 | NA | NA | CASSMAGADEQYF | TGTGCCAGTAGTATGGCAGGGGCGGACGAGCAGTACTTC